A selection of T cell receptor beta chains follows, all from one sample in a study of a mutant IDH1 vaccine in newly diagnosed glioma. Method: immunoSEQ multiplex PCR; TCRdb's copy keeps in-frame clones and lacks some. The sample lists roughly 70,000 clones; approximately 87% were seen once. These receptors' antigens are unknown. The material was PBMCs, obtained from a glioma patient whose treatment included an IDH1 peptide vaccine. All receptors derive from a man younger than 35 with glioma. Each CDR3 is given with its conserved first and last residue. Fields, in order: V gene, clone size, J gene, D gene, CDR3 protein, CDR3 DNA. A D gene is named only where the DNA matches it firmly. Some rows mark clone size as missing; the rest say once, few, many or name a class of expanded clone.

>TRBV5-8|NA|TRBJ2-3|NA
CASSFISTDTQYF
TGTGCCAGCAGCTTCATTAGCACAGATACGCAGTATTTT
>TRBV7-7|NA|TRBJ2-5|TRBD1
CASSFFGQGLAGQETQYF
TGTGCTAGCAGCTTTTTCGGACAGGGACTGGCTGGGCAAGAGACCCAGTACTTC
>TRBV30|NA|TRBJ2-3|NA
CAWSVTAAVTDTQYF
TGTGCCTGGAGTGTAACGGCGGCCGTCACAGATACGCAGTATTTT
>TRBV4-3|NA|TRBJ1-4|TRBD1
CASSQGGQRNEKLFF
TGCGCCAGCAGCCAAGGGGGACAGCGTAATGAAAAACTGTTTTTT
>TRBV9|NA|TRBJ2-3|TRBD2
CASSAGLAGADTQYF
TGTGCCAGCAGCGCGGGACTAGCGGGAGCAGATACGCAGTATTTT
>TRBV11-3|NA|TRBJ2-2|NA
CASSLDRRLGSTGELFF
TGTGCCAGCAGCTTAGATCGCAGACTAGGCTCCACCGGGGAGCTGTTTTTT
>TRBV18|few|TRBJ1-5|NA
CASTRDIDSNQPQHF
TGTGCCAGCACTAGGGACATCGATAGCAATCAGCCCCAGCATTTT
>TRBV4-3|NA|TRBJ1-2|NA
CASSQEIQGIYGYTF
TGCGCCAGCAGCCAAGAGATCCAGGGCATATATGGCTACACCTTC
>TRBV5-1|few|TRBJ1-1|NA
CASSFSNTEAFF
TGCGCCAGCAGCTTTTCGAACACTGAAGCTTTCTTT
>TRBV5-1|few|TRBJ2-5|NA
CASSLAGFEETQYF
TGCGCCAGCAGCTTGGCAGGGTTTGAGGAGACCCAGTACTTC
>TRBV27|once|TRBJ1-1|NA
CASSGSMNTEAFF
TGTGCCAGCAGCGGTTCCATGAACACTGAAGCTTTCTTT
>TRBV30|once|TRBJ1-2|NA
CAWTPGGGGVSYGYTF
TGTGCCTGGACCCCTGGTGGGGGGGGCGTAAGCTATGGCTACACCTTC
>TRBV18|once|TRBJ1-1|NA
CASSPYSGRGMNTEAFF
TGTGCCAGCTCACCCTATAGTGGAAGGGGGATGAACACTGAAGCTTTCTTT
>TRBV5-1|NA|TRBJ2-1|NA
CASSLGTGVYNEQFF
TGCGCCAGCAGCTTAGGGACTGGGGTCTACAATGAGCAGTTCTTC
>TRBV6-5|NA|TRBJ1-1|NA
CASSYGGDILNTEAFF
TGTGCCAGCAGTTACGGAGGGGACATCTTGAACACTGAAGCTTTCTTT
>TRBV19|NA|TRBJ2-3|TRBD2
CASSRRAGSTDTQYF
TGTGCCAGTAGTAGAAGAGCGGGAAGCACAGATACGCAGTATTTT
>TRBV4-3|medium-sized|TRBJ2-1|NA
CASSQDRGLGNEQFF
TGCGCCAGCAGCCAAGATCGGGGACTCGGGAATGAGCAGTTCTTC
>TRBV29-1|NA|TRBJ2-1|NA
CSVGAGAGSYNEQFF
TGCAGCGTTGGGGCCGGGGCCGGCTCCTACAATGAGCAGTTCTTC
>TRBV5-6|NA|TRBJ2-5|TRBD1
CASSFRQGWETQYF
TGTGCCAGCAGCTTTCGACAGGGGTGGGAGACCCAGTACTTC
>TRBV6-1|NA|TRBJ1-4|NA
CASRRQTNEKLFF
TGTGCCAGCCGACGACAGACTAATGAAAAACTGTTTTTT
>TRBV28|NA|TRBJ1-2|TRBD1
CASSANRGANYGYTF
TGTGCCAGCAGTGCAAACAGGGGAGCTAACTATGGCTACACCTTC
>TRBV27|NA|TRBJ1-1|NA
CASSLYGRTEAFF
TGTGCCAGCAGTTTATATGGCCGCACTGAAGCTTTCTTT
>TRBV5-1|NA|TRBJ1-1|NA
CASSLVGGQANTEAFF
TGCGCCAGCAGCTTGGTAGGAGGGCAGGCCAACACTGAAGCTTTCTTT
>TRBV11-3|NA|TRBJ2-7|NA
CASSSPASREQYF
TGTGCCAGCAGCTCCCCGGCTAGCCGGGAGCAGTACTTC
>TRBV6-6|NA|TRBJ2-1|TRBD2
CASSYSGGERNEQFF
TGTGCCAGCAGTTACTCGGGGGGGGAGCGGAATGAGCAGTTCTTC
>TRBV14|once|TRBJ2-1|TRBD2
CASSQPGLAGADEQFF
TGTGCCAGCAGCCAACCCGGACTAGCGGGAGCGGATGAGCAGTTCTTC
>TRBV30|few|TRBJ1-5|NA
CAWSVDSNQPQHF
TGTGCCTGGAGTGTTGACAGCAATCAGCCCCAGCATTTT
>TRBV6-1|NA|TRBJ2-7|TRBD2
CASSEWTSGGYEQYF
TGTGCCAGCAGTGAATGGACTAGTGGTGGCTACGAGCAGTACTTC
>TRBV7-2|NA|TRBJ2-7|TRBD1
CASRKGDRGGHEQYF
TGTGCCAGCAGGAAGGGGGACAGGGGGGGCCACGAGCAGTACTTC
>TRBV27|NA|TRBJ2-3|TRBD1
CASSHWTGPNTQYF
TGTGCCAGCAGTCATTGGACAGGTCCAAATACGCAGTATTTT
>TRBV6-4|NA|TRBJ2-2|TRBD1
CASSDGTGNTGELFF
TGTGCCAGCAGTGACGGGACAGGGAACACCGGGGAGCTGTTTTTT
>TRBV5-4|NA|TRBJ2-3|NA
CASSPGGDTQYF
TGTGCCAGCAGCCCAGGAGGAGATACGCAGTATTTT
>TRBV10-3|NA|TRBJ1-1|NA
CAISGGGHTEAFF
TGTGCCATCAGTGGGGGGGGGCACACTGAAGCTTTCTTT
>TRBV18|NA|TRBJ2-3|NA
CASSPSTDTQYF
TGTGCCAGCTCACCTAGTACAGATACGCAGTATTTT
>TRBV28|NA|TRBJ2-7|TRBD2
CASSMGGSLYEQYF
TGTGCCAGCAGCATGGGAGGGAGTCTCTACGAGCAGTACTTC
>TRBV29-1|NA|TRBJ2-1|TRBD2
CSVEDHSGEYNEQFF
TGCAGCGTTGAAGATCACAGCGGGGAATACAATGAGCAGTTCTTC
>TRBV15|NA|TRBJ1-5|NA
CATSRVTGGNQPQHF
TGTGCCACCAGCAGGGTCACGGGGGGGAATCAGCCCCAGCATTTT
>TRBV15|NA|TRBJ1-2|NA
CATSSPITDPHYGYTF
TGTGCCACCAGCAGCCCGATTACCGACCCACACTATGGCTACACCTTC
>TRBV4-1|medium-sized|TRBJ1-6|NA
CASSQGVENSPLHF
TGCGCCAGCAGCCAAGGGGTAGAGAATTCACCCCTCCACTTT
>TRBV13|NA|TRBJ1-2|NA
CASSSMLMRAGYGYTF
TGTGCCAGCAGCTCAATGTTAATGAGGGCGGGCTATGGCTACACCTTC
>TRBV6-1|NA|TRBJ1-1|TRBD1
CANRGGGGDRAFF
TGTGCCAACCGAGGGGGCGGAGGAGACAGAGCTTTCTTT
>TRBV11-2|NA|TRBJ2-7|NA
CASSYSIRVYEQYF
TGTGCCAGCAGTTACAGTATACGAGTCTACGAGCAGTACTTC
>TRBV9|NA|TRBJ2-2|NA
CASSVVPGGGPSKGELFF
TGTGCCAGCAGCGTAGTCCCTGGAGGGGGACCCAGTAAGGGGGAGCTGTTTTTT
>TRBV4-3|NA|TRBJ2-7|NA
CASSQDLSGVGGLEQYF
TGCGCCAGCAGCCAAGATCTCTCGGGGGTGGGGGGACTGGAGCAGTACTTC
>TRBV29-1|NA|TRBJ2-6|NA
CSARFSSGANVLTF
TGCAGCGCCAGGTTCAGCTCTGGGGCCAACGTCCTGACTTTC
>TRBV25-1|NA|TRBJ2-7|NA
CASIDGNSYEQYF
TGTGCCAGCATTGATGGAAACTCCTACGAGCAGTACTTC
>TRBV9|NA|TRBJ2-1|NA
CASSPEEGRYNEQFF
TGTGCCAGCAGCCCTGAAGAGGGTCGCTACAATGAGCAGTTCTTC
>TRBV5-1|NA|TRBJ1-1|NA
CASSSYRMNTEAFF
TGCGCCAGCAGCTCCTACAGGATGAACACTGAAGCTTTCTTT
>TRBV27|NA|TRBJ1-5|NA
CASSLFRNQPQHF
TGTGCCAGCAGTTTATTTCGCAATCAGCCCCAGCATTTT
>TRBV30|NA|TRBJ2-5|NA
CAWIEPGRKETQYF
TGTGCCTGGATAGAGCCGGGACGCAAAGAGACCCAGTACTTC
>TRBV13|NA|TRBJ2-7|TRBD1
CASSRHGTGAYEQYF
TGTGCCAGCAGTAGACATGGCACAGGGGCCTACGAGCAGTACTTC
>TRBV27|NA|TRBJ1-2|TRBD1
CASSLSLSTGVNYGYTF
TGTGCCAGCAGTTTGAGCCTCAGCACAGGGGTGAACTATGGCTACACCTTC
>TRBV5-4|NA|TRBJ2-7|NA
CASSLGRYTSSYEQYF
TGTGCCAGCAGCTTGGGGAGGTACACAAGCTCCTACGAGCAGTACTTC
>TRBV2|few|TRBJ1-1|NA
CASLTLSTEAFF
TGTGCCAGCCTGACATTATCCACTGAAGCTTTCTTT
>TRBV6-5|NA|TRBJ2-7|NA
CASSYRTGTYEQYF
TGTGCCAGCAGTTACAGGACGGGAACCTACGAGCAGTACTTC
>TRBV4-3|NA|TRBJ2-6|NA
CASSQDPGGANVLTF
TGCGCCAGCAGCCAAGATCCGGGAGGGGCCAACGTCCTGACTTTC
>TRBV27|NA|TRBJ2-6|NA
CASSYDYSGANVLTF
TGTGCCAGCAGTTACGATTACTCTGGGGCCAACGTCCTGACTTTC
>TRBV19|NA|TRBJ2-7|NA
CASSIAWGFNREQYF
TGTGCCAGTAGTATAGCTTGGGGTTTCAACCGAGAGCAGTACTTC
>TRBV7-6|NA|TRBJ2-7|NA
CASSLEPPQRQYF
TGTGCCAGCAGCTTAGAGCCCCCTCAGAGGCAGTACTTC
>TRBV30|NA|TRBJ2-7|NA
CAWGYYEQYF
TGTGCCTGGGGCTATTACGAGCAGTACTTC